One sample yielded the 26 T cell receptor beta chains listed below, sequenced in a study of shared clonotypes between healthy human individuals. The method was immunoSEQ multiplex PCR; TCRdb's version includes in-frame clones alone and lacks a portion of them. The data contain roughly 720,000 clones, 90% of them singletons. What was sequenced was memory CD8+ T cells from PBMCs. Indicated subset: CD45RO+ cells pooled with CCR7-negative TemRA cells. The receptors derive from a man younger than 35 in good health. Some clones in this sample may be carry-over from other donors' samples.

V and J are TRBV6-1 and TRBJ2-7; 12 bases line up with TRBD2. Germline V gives CDR1 MNHNS, CDR2 SASEGT. Trimming removed 10 bases from V and 4 bases from J; junction bases left unmatched: 11. The CDR3 is 15 residues long. This CDR3 reads CATRSVGTSGYEQYF. CDR3 coding DNA: TGTGCCACAAGATCCGTCGGGACTAGCGGGTACGAGCAGTACTTC.

The gene calls are TRBV5-1 and TRBJ1-1; a weak D match, TRBD1 (6 bases). Germline CDR1 reads SGHRS; CDR2 reads YFSETQ. V lost 6 bases to trimming and J lost 0 bases, with 18 bases between them. This CDR3 region has 16 residues. The CDR3 loop is CASTPTWGPLNTEAFF. The DNA for the CDR3 is TGCGCCAGCACCCCCACTTGGGGGCCGCTGAACACTGAAGCTTTCTTT.

The rearrangement uses TRBV9 and TRBJ2-2, with TRBD1 as a possible D gene (6 bases). Germline assignment: CDR1 SGDLS and CDR2 YYNGEE. V was clipped by 3 bases and J by 1 base, with 13 bases between them. CDR3 size: 16 residues. The CDR3 spells CASSAGQTKNTGELFF. CDR3 in DNA: TGTGCCAGCAGCGCCGGACAGACAAAGAACACCGGGGAGCTGTTTTTT. Complete variable domain (other parts from reference TRBV9 and TRBJ2-2): DSGVTQTPKHLITATGQRVTLRCSPRSGDLSVYWYQQSLDQGLQFLIQYYNGEERAKGNILERFSAQQFPDLHSELNLSSLELGDSALYFCASSAGQTKNTGELFFGEGSRLTVL.

The J gene is TRBJ1-2, the V gene TRBV7-6; no clear D. The CDR3 spans 15 residues. Germline V lookup: CDR1 SGHVS, CDR2 FNYEAQ. The germline V and J ends were trimmed by 1 base and 2 bases, with 11 bases remaining between them. The CDR3 region is CASSLGWSQNYGYTF. CDR3 DNA: TGTGCCAGCAGCTTAGGATGGAGTCAGAACTATGGCTACACCTTC.

This clone has just one count. The rearrangement uses TRBV10-2 and TRBJ1-1, with D hard to call. Trimming removed 6 bases from V and 1 base from J, with 6 bases in between. The CDR3 spans 12 residues. CDR1 is WSHSY, CDR2 SAAADI, per germline. In DNA, the CDR3 is TGCGCCAGCAGCTCGAAGAACACTGAAGCTTTCTTT. Its protein product is CASSSKNTEAFF.

The CDR3 spells CASGTGGSQPQHF. DNA for the CDR3: TGCGCCAGCGGGACAGGAGGCAGTCAGCCCCAGCATTTT. This chain uses TRBV4-1 with TRBJ1-5; 8 bases align to TRBD1. The CDR3 is 13 amino acids. The germline CDR1 and CDR2 sequences are MGHRA and YSYEKL. Trimming removed 8 bases from V and 6 bases from J; junction bases left unmatched: 6.

V usage is TRBV5-1 and J usage is TRBJ2-7, with no clear D. Germline V gives CDR1 SGHRS, CDR2 YFSETQ. This CDR3 has 13 amino acids. V shed 6 bases and J shed 4 bases, with 14 bases lying between them. The CDR3 DNA follows: TGCGCCAGCACCTCGATAGTGGAGTACGAGCAGTACTTC. Protein sequence: CASTSIVEYEQYF.

The V gene is TRBV9, the J gene TRBJ1-1; D is unclear. CDR3 length: 15 amino acids. Looked up from germline, CDR1 is SGDLS and CDR2 is YYNGEE. Trimming stripped 0 bases from V and 0 bases from J, with 9 bases between. This CDR3 is CASSVESGLNTEAFF. The CDR3, as DNA: TGTGCCAGCAGCGTAGAGTCAGGCCTGAACACTGAAGCTTTCTTT.

This clone was detected ten times or more. This chain joins TRBV7-8 and TRBJ2-7; D may correspond to TRBD1 or TRBD2 (5 bases each). V dropped 5 bases and J dropped 2 bases, with 16 bases sitting between them. Germline-derived CDR1 and CDR2 are SGHVS and FQNEAQ. The CDR3 covers 15 residues. CDR3 DNA: TGTGCCAGCAGCCCCGGGACCAGCGCGACCTACGAGCAGTACTTC. Encoded protein: CASSPGTSATYEQYF. The whole variable domain, filled in from reference TRBV7-8 and TRBJ2-7, reads GAGVSQSPRYKVAKRGQDVALRCDPISGHVSLFWYQQALGQGPEFLTYFQNEAQLDKSGLPSDRFFAERPEGSVSTLKIQRTQQEDSAVYLCASSPGTSATYEQYFGPGTRLTVT.

The J gene is TRBJ2-2, the V gene TRBV7-6; D is unclear. Germline CDR1 is SGHVS and CDR2 is FNYEAQ. The CDR3 is made up of 13 amino acids. Trimming stripped 4 bases from V and 4 bases from J, with 7 bases between. Here the CDR3 reads CASSWGGTGELFF. CDR3 nucleotide sequence: TGTGCCAGCAGCTGGGGTGGCACCGGGGAGCTGTTTTTT.

The genes are TRBV27 and TRBJ2-5, with 8 bases that match TRBD1. The length of the CDR3 is 14 residues. Unmatched junction bases numbered 5, after V lost 2 bases and J lost 6 bases. The germline V gene encodes CDR1 MNHEY and CDR2 SMNVEV (reference sequence). The CDR3 DNA follows: TGTGCCAGCAGTTTAGGGGGACAGGTACAGACCCAGTACTTC. Protein: CASSLGGQVQTQYF.

The rearrangement uses TRBV6-6 and TRBJ1-5; D unclear. V lost 2 bases and J lost 0, with 8 bases in between. CDR1 is MNHNY and CDR2 is SVGAGI in the germline V gene (reference sequence). The CDR3 has 15 residues. The chain's CDR3 is CASSYEGNSNQPQHF. CDR3 coding DNA: TGTGCCAGCAGTTACGAGGGAAATAGCAATCAGCCCCAGCATTTT.

V usage is TRBV7-9 and J usage is TRBJ2-1; D possibly corresponds to TRBD2 (5 bases). The CDR3 runs to 16 residues. The germline V and J ends were trimmed by 5 bases and 4 bases, with 18 bases remaining between them. Germline CDR1 and CDR2: SEHNR and FQNEAQ (reference sequence). For the CDR3, the DNA is TGTGCCAGCAGCCGTTTCCATCGGGATGGTTACAATGAGCAGTTCTTC. This encodes CASSRFHRDGYNEQFF.

V usage is TRBV2 and J usage is TRBJ2-7; D is unresolved. Germline lookup yields CDR1 SNHLY and CDR2 FYNNEI. Deletions cut 6 bases from V and 2 bases from J, with 11 bases between. CDR3 length: 13 residues. Here the CDR3 DNA reads TGTGCCAGCAGGATAGTCTCCACCTACGAGCAGTACTTC. Protein product: CASRIVSTYEQYF.

The genes are TRBV4-3 and TRBJ2-1, with TRBD2 matching 13 bases. The CDR3 runs to 16 residues. Losses at the gene ends were 3 bases for V and 12 bases for J; bases not matched to a gene: 11. Per the germline V gene, CDR1 is LGHNA and CDR2 is YSLEER. The CDR3 DNA follows: TGCGCCAGCAGCCAGAGATCCGGGACTAGCGGGATACGGCAGTTCTTC. Residues: CASSQRSGTSGIRQFF.

This clone was counted between two and nine times. An end of the junction differs from the germline gene, which may be a read error. The gene calls are TRBV7-9 and TRBJ1-4; 7 bases map to TRBD1. Germline V CDR1 and CDR2: SEHNR, FQNEAQ (reference sequence). This CDR3 is 15 amino acids long. The CDR3 loop reads CASSRRRGSGEKLFF. CDR3 DNA: TGCGCCAGCAGCCGACGCAGGGGGTCGGGTGAAAAACTGTTTTTT.

Notes on this clone: A far more abundant clone sits one base away, making this likely a read error. This sequence joins TRBV28 and TRBJ2-2; D is unclear. The CDR3 runs to 13 residues. V was pared by 5 bases and J by 1 base, with 5 bases between. CDR1 is MDHEN, CDR2 SYDVKM, per germline. The CDR3 DNA sequence: TGTGCCAGCAGTGCCGGGAACACCGGGGAGCTGTTTTTT. It is translated as CASSAGNTGELFF.

The genes are TRBV27 and TRBJ2-1, with TRBD2 identical over 10 bases. The CDR3 totals 15 residues. Germline CDR1 MNHEY, CDR2 SMNVEV (reference sequence). The trim removed 4 bases at V and 2 bases at J, leaving 2 bases unmatched. CDR3 amino acids: CASSYGLAAYNEQFF. The CDR3 region has the DNA TGTGCCAGCAGTTACGGACTAGCGGCCTACAATGAGCAGTTCTTC.

The CDR3 spells CASSPGQGTLHF. CDR3 DNA sequence: TGTGCCAGCAGTCCGGGACAGGGAACCCTCCACTTT. The rearrangement joins TRBV27 to TRBJ1-6; 9 positions match TRBD1. Germline-derived CDR1 and CDR2 are MNHEY and SMNVEV (reference sequence). Trimming took 5 bases from V and 14 from J; bases not matched to a gene: 4. The CDR3 loop spans 12 amino acids.

The chain joins TRBV10-3 to TRBJ1-1; D is unresolved. Germline values: CDR1 ENHRY, CDR2 SYGVKD. This CDR3 comprises 13 residues. Deletions cut 0 bases from V and 7 bases from J, with 9 bases between. The CDR3: CAISESGGIEAFF. The CDR3 coding sequence is TGTGCCATCAGTGAGTCGGGTGGGATTGAAGCTTTCTTT.

The J gene is TRBJ1-2, the V gene TRBV28, with D perhaps TRBD1 (6 bases). Trimming removed 7 bases from V and 6 bases from J, with 18 bases in between. The CDR3 totals 14 residues. Germline-derived CDR1 and CDR2 are MDHEN and SYDVKM. This chain's CDR3 is CASISMEGVDGYTF. For the CDR3, the DNA is TGTGCCAGCATTTCGATGGAGGGGGTCGATGGCTACACCTTC.

The chain combines TRBV28 with TRBJ1-5; D is ambiguous. V lost 8 bases and J 0 bases, leaving 17 bases between the germline ends. CDR3 length equals 16 residues. Per germline, CDR1 MDHEN and CDR2 SYDVKM. CDR3 loop: CASFTPRSYSNQPQHF. In DNA, the CDR3 is TGTGCCAGCTTTACTCCACGGAGTTATAGCAATCAGCCCCAGCATTTT.

V is TRBV10-3 and J is TRBJ2-2; 7 bases fit TRBD2. Germline CDR1 reads ENHRY; CDR2 reads SYGVKD. The CDR3 sequence is 15 residues long. V gave up 9 bases and J gave up 2 bases; unmatched junction bases: 9. CDR3 region: CAIFRAGINTGELFF. The CDR3 nucleotides read TGTGCCATTTTCAGAGCGGGAATAAACACCGGGGAGCTGTTTTTT.

The rearrangement uses TRBV7-8 and TRBJ2-3; D is perhaps TRBD1 or TRBD2 (5 bases each). This CDR3 has 17 amino acids. Germline loops: CDR1 SGHVS, CDR2 FQNEAQ. The V gene lost 1 base and the J gene lost 2 bases, with 16 bases spanning the gap. The CDR3 is CASSLVRGREFTDTQYF. DNA for the CDR3: TGTGCCAGCAGCTTAGTCCGGGGACGGGAATTCACAGATACGCAGTATTTT.

The gene calls are TRBV7-9 and TRBJ2-1; possibly TRBD1 or TRBD2 for D (6 bases each). Germline CDR1 SEHNR, CDR2 FQNEAQ (reference sequence). V gave up 4 bases and J gave up 10 bases, with 26 bases separating them. The CDR3 is 17 residues long. CDR3 loop: CASSSTMGGHRSLEQFF. The CDR3 DNA follows: TGTGCCAGCAGCTCAACGATGGGGGGCCATCGTTCCCTGGAGCAGTTCTTC.

On this clone itself: Other nucleotide sequences in the sample specify the same CDR3. J is TRBJ2-7 and V is TRBV27; TRBD1 is a possible D gene (5 bases). The CDR3 consists of 13 residues. Trimming took 6 bases from V and 2 from J, leaving 11 bases between them. The germline V gene encodes CDR1 MNHEY and CDR2 SMNVEV (reference sequence). The CDR3 spells CASSLRGPYEQYF. The CDR3 nucleotides read TGTGCCAGCAGCCTTAGGGGCCCCTACGAGCAGTACTTC.